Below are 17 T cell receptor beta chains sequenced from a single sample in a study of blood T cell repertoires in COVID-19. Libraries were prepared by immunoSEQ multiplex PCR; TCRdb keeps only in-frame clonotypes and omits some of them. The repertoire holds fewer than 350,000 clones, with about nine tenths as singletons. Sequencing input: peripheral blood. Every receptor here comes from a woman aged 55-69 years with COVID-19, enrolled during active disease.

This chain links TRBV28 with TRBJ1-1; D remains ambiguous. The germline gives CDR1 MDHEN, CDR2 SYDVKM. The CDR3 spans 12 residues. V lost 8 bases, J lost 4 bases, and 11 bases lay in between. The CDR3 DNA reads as TGTGCCAGCTCAAAGCTGATCACTGAAGCTTTCTTT. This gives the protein CASSKLITEAFF.

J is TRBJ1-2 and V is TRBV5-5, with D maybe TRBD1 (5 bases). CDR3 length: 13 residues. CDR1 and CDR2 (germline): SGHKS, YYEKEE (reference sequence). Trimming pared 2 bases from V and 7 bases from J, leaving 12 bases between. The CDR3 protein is CASSFAGMGGYTF. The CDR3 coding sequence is TGTGCCAGCAGCTTCGCAGGGATGGGTGGCTACACCTTC.

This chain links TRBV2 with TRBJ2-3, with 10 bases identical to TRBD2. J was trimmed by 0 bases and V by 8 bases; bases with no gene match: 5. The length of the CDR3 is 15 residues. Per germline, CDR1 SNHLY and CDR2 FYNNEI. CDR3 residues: CASSSGGPSTDTQYF. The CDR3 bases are TGTGCCAGCTCTAGCGGGGGCCCAAGCACAGATACGCAGTATTTT.

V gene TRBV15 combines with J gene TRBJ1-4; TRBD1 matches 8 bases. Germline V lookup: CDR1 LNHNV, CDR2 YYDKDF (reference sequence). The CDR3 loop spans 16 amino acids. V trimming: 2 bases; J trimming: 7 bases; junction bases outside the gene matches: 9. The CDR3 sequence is CATSRSLTGAGEKLFF. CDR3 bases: TGTGCCACCAGCAGATCCTTGACAGGGGCGGGTGAAAAACTGTTTTTT.

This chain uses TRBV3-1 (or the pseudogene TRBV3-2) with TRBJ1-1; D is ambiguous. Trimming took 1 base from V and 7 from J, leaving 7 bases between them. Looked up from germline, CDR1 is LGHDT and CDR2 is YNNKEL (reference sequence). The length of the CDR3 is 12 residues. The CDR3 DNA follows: TGTGCCAGCAGCCAAGTTCCCGGTGAAGCTTTCTTT. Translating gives CASSQVPGEAFF.

In nucleotides, the CDR3 is TGTGCCAGCAGACAGTCAGGGGGCGGCGGGGAGCTGTTTTTT. Amino acid sequence: CASRQSGGGGELFF. The chain uses TRBV7-3 and TRBJ2-2; 8 positions match TRBD1. The CDR3 has 14 residues. Germline V gives CDR1 SGHTA, CDR2 FQGTGA. The junction had 7 bases not matched to a gene; V was cut back by 6 bases and J by 7 bases.

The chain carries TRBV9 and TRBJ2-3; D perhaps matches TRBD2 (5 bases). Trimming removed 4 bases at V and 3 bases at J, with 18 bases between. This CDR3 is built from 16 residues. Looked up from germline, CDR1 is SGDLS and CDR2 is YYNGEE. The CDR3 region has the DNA TGTGCCAGCAGCTCTCGACGTCGGGGTTCGACAGATACGCAGTATTTT. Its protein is CASSSRRRGSTDTQYF.

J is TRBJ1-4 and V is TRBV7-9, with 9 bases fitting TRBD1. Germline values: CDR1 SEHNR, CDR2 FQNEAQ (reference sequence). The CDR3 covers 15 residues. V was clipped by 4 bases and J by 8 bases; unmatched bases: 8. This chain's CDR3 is CASSSDRGFGEKLFF. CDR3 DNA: TGTGCCAGCAGCTCGGACAGGGGTTTTGGAGAAAAACTGTTTTTT.

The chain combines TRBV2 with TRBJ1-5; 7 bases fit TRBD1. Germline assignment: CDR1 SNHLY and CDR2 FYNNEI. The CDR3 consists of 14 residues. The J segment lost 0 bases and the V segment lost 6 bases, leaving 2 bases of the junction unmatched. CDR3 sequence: CASSQGGSNQPQHF. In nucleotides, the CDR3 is TGTGCCAGCAGCCAGGGGGGTAGCAATCAGCCCCAGCATTTT.

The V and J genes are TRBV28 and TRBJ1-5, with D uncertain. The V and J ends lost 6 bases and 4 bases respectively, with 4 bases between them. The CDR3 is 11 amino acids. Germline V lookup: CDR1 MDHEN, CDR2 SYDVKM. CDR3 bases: TGTGCCAGCAGAGCTAATCAGCCCCAGCATTTT. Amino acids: CASRANQPQHF.

The DNA of the CDR3 is TGTGCCAGTAGTCCCCGGGTCCCAAGCAGCACTGAAGCTTTCTTT. Translation gives CASSPRVPSSTEAFF. The chain carries TRBV19 and TRBJ1-1; the D is unclear. Looked up from germline, CDR1 is LNHDA and CDR2 is SQIVND (reference sequence). The V and J ends lost 5 bases and 4 bases respectively, with 17 bases between them. This CDR3 region has 15 residues.

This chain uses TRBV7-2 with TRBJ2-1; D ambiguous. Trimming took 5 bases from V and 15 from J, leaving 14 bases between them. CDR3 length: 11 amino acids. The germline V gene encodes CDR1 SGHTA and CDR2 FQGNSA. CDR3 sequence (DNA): TGTGCCAGCAGCCTATCAAGCTACCCGTTCTTC. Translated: CASSLSSYPFF.

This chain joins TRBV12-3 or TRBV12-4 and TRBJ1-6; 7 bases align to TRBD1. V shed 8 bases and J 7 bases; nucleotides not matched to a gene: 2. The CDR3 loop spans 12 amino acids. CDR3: CASGTANSPLHF. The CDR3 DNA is TGTGCCAGCGGGACAGCCAATTCACCCCTCCACTTT.

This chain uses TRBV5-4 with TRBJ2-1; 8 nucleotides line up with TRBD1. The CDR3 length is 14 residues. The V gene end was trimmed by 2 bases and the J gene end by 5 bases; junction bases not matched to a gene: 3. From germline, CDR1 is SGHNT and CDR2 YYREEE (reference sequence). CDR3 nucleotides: TGTGCCAGCAGCTTAAGGGACAGGAACAATGAGCAGTTCTTC. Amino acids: CASSLRDRNNEQFF.

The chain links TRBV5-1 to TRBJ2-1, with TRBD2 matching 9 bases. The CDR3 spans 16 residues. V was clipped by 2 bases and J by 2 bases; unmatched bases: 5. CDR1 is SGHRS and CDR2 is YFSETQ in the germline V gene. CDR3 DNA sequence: TGCGCCAGCAGCTTTTCAGCGGGGGGCCCCTACAATGAGCAGTTCTTC. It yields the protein CASSFSAGGPYNEQFF.

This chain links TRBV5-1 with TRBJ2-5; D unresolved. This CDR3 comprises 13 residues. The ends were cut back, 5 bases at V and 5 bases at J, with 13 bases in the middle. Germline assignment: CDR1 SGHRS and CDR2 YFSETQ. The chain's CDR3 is CASRKSPGETQYF. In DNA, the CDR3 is TGCGCCAGCAGAAAAAGCCCCGGGGAGACCCAGTACTTC. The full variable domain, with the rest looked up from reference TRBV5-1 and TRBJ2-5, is KAGVTQTPRYLIKTRGQQVTLSCSPISGHRSVSWYQQTPGQGLQFLFEYFSETQRNKGNFPGRFSGRQFSNSRSEMNVSTLELGDSALYLCASRKSPGETQYFGPGTRLLVL.

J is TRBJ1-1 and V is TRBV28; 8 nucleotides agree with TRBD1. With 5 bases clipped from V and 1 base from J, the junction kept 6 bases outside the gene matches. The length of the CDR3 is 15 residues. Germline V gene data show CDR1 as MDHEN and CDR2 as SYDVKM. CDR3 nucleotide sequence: TGTGCCAGCAGTCAACAGGGGGTCAGGAACACTGAAGCTTTCTTT. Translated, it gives CASSQQGVRNTEAFF.